This T cell receptor (beta chain) was captured by sequencing in a study of CD8 T cells in Susac syndrome. This CDR3 comprises 15 residues. Germline CDR1 and CDR2: LGHDT and YNNKEL (reference sequence). V gave up 2 bases and J gave up 4 bases; unmatched junction bases: 3. Random hexamers were used to reverse transcribe roughly 0.45 to 1 ug of RNA. A multiplex approach, immunoSEQ multiplex PCR, amplified TCR beta CDR3 across 54 Vbeta and 13 Jbeta. Via MiXCR, TCRdb re-called the immunoSEQ multiplex PCR reads, giving one row per CDR3 protein. Of roughly 130,000 distinct CDR3 sequences listed, roughly 95% were seen once; the top ten hold roughly 0.11%.

The chain recombines TRBV3-1 with TRBJ2-5; 11 nucleotides match TRBD2. The sample was CD4+ T cells from PBMCs. The TCR originated in a human donor in good health. CDR3 nucleotide sequence: TGTGCCAGCAGCCAACTAGCGGGAGGAGGAGAGACCCAGTACTTC. Protein: CASSQLAGGGETQYF.